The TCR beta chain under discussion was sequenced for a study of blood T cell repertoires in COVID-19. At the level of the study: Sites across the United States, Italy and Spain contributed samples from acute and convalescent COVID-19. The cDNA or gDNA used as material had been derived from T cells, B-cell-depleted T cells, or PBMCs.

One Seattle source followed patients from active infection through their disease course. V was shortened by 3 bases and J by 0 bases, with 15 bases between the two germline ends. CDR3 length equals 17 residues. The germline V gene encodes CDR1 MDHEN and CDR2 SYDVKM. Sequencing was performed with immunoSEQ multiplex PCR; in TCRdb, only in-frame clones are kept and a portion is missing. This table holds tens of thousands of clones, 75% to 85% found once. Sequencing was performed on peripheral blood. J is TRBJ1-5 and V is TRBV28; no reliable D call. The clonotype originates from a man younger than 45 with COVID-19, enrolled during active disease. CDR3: CASSFRSVGDSNQPQHF. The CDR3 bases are TGTGCCAGCAGTTTTCGGAGCGTGGGAGATAGCAATCAGCCCCAGCATTTT.